This TCR beta chain is drawn from a study of blood T cell repertoires in COVID-19. About the study: The analysed material was cDNA or gDNA that came from T cells, B-cell-depleted T cells, or PBMCs.

Seattle cases were enrolled at active infection and followed longitudinally. This CDR3 has 15 amino acids. Germline values: CDR1 MNHEY, CDR2 SVGAGI. Trimming removed 4 bases at V and 6 bases at J, with 16 bases between. Some clones are missing from TCRdb's copy, which holds only in-frame ones; the method was immunoSEQ multiplex PCR. The sample lists some 400,000 clones, 70% to 90% occurring once. The specimen sequenced was peripheral blood. This TCR was sampled from a woman aged 25-40 years with COVID-19, enrolled during active disease. The V call is TRBV6-5, the J call TRBJ1-5; D may be TRBD1 (6 bases). CDR3 coding DNA: TGTGCCAGCAGTTTTCCGGGACATGTGGGTCAGCCCCAGCATTTT. This gives the protein CASSFPGHVGQPQHF.